These 17 T cell receptor beta chains came from one sample sequenced in a study of blood T cell repertoires in COVID-19. Assay: immunoSEQ multiplex PCR; the TCRdb copy retains only in-frame clones and omits some. The sample records fewer than 250,000 clones, around 84% being singletons. Sequenced: peripheral blood. These receptors were collected from a man in his sixties with acute or convalescent COVID-19.

J is TRBJ1-6 and V is TRBV5-1; weak D call: TRBD1 (6 bases). The ends were cut back, 0 bases at V and 6 bases at J, with 10 bases in the middle. The CDR3 consists of 15 residues. Germline loops: CDR1 SGHRS, CDR2 YFSETQ. This CDR3 reads CASSLDTGFNSPLHF. The CDR3 DNA reads as TGCGCCAGCAGCTTGGATACAGGGTTTAATTCACCCCTCCACTTT.

The chain links TRBV7-3 to TRBJ1-1; 10 nucleotides match TRBD1. Germline CDR1 reads SGHTA; CDR2 reads FQGTGA. This CDR3 region has 20 residues. V shed 5 bases, J shed 0 bases, and the junction held 18 bases outside the gene matches. The CDR3: CASSPTRSGTGVFMNTEAFF. DNA for the CDR3: TGTGCCAGCAGCCCGACGAGATCCGGGACAGGGGTTTTCATGAACACTGAAGCTTTCTTT.

V gene TRBV6-2 or TRBV6-3 combines with J gene TRBJ1-2; 7 bases are a match to TRBD1. The trim removed 0 bases at V and 8 bases at J, leaving 6 bases unmatched. The CDR3 contains 14 residues. Germline CDR1 is MNHEY and CDR2 is SVGEGT. The CDR3 DNA follows: TGTGCCAGCAGTTACTCGGAGGGGGCGAGGGGCTACACCTTC. Its translation: CASSYSEGARGYTF.

V and J are TRBV14 and TRBJ1-6; D remains unclear. CDR1 SGHDN and CDR2 FVKESK come from the germline V gene. V was trimmed by 4 bases and J by 0 bases, leaving 4 bases between them. This CDR3 spans 14 amino acids. The CDR3 region has the DNA TGTGCCAGCAGCCGGAGCTCCTATAATTCACCCCTCCACTTT. It translates to CASSRSSYNSPLHF.

The chain uses TRBV5-5 and TRBJ1-5; perhaps TRBD1 as D (5 bases). V was clipped by 2 bases and J by 6 bases, with 9 bases between them. Germline loops: CDR1 SGHKS, CDR2 YYEKEE (reference sequence). This CDR3 region has 13 residues. DNA for the CDR3: TGTGCCAGCAGCTTAGGACACTCTCAGCCCCAGCATTTT. Amino acids: CASSLGHSQPQHF.

V and J are TRBV7-2 and TRBJ2-6; 10 bases agree with TRBD1. V shed 5 bases and J 0 bases; nucleotides not matched to a gene: 7. The CDR3 totals 18 residues. Germline CDR1 and CDR2: SGHTA and FQGNSA. CDR3 sequence reads: CASSAAGQGSSGANVLTF. The CDR3 coding sequence is TGTGCCAGCAGCGCCGCGGGACAGGGGTCCTCTGGGGCCAACGTCCTGACTTTC.

This clone was seen just once. V gene TRBV30 combines with J gene TRBJ1-2; possible D gene TRBD1, 6 bases. The CDR3 loop spans 13 amino acids. CDR1 is GTSNPN, CDR2 SVGIG, per germline (reference sequence). Trimming pared 0 bases from V and 7 bases from J, leaving 12 bases between. The CDR3 region has the DNA TGTGCCTGGAGTGTGGGGGGGGCGGCTGGCTACACCTTC. Translating gives CAWSVGGAAGYTF. The whole variable domain, remainder taken from reference TRBV30 and TRBJ1-2, is SQTIHQWPATLVQPVGSPLSLECTVEGTSNPNLYWYRQAAGRGLQLLFYSVGIGQISSEVPQNLSASRPQDRQFILSSKKLLLSDSGFYLCAWSVGGAAGYTFGSGTRLTVV.

This sequence joins TRBV13 and TRBJ1-6, with unresolved D. Trimming pared 0 bases from V and 10 bases from J, leaving 10 bases between. This CDR3 contains 14 residues. Per the germline V gene, CDR1 is PRHDT and CDR2 is FYEKMQ (reference sequence). Here the CDR3 DNA reads TGTGCCAGCAGCTTAGGACTGAGCGAATCACCCCTCCACTTT. Its protein product is CASSLGLSESPLHF.

The chain recombines TRBV28 with TRBJ1-1; 9 nucleotides match TRBD1. Germline loops: CDR1 MDHEN, CDR2 SYDVKM. The CDR3 totals 19 residues. Trimming at V came to 4 bases and at J to 0 bases, leaving 15 bases not matched to a gene. CDR3 in amino acids: CASSSPGQGLWGMNTEAFF. Written as DNA, the CDR3 is TGTGCCAGCAGTTCGCCGGGACAGGGTTTATGGGGCATGAACACTGAAGCTTTCTTT.

The chain links TRBV27 to TRBJ2-7; tentative D call: TRBD2 (6 bases). In germline, CDR1 is MNHEY, CDR2 SMNVEV (reference sequence). V was cut by 0 bases and J by 0 bases, with 12 bases left in between. The CDR3 spans 16 residues. As DNA, the CDR3 is TGTGCCAGCAGTTTATCTTCCCCGGAGGGCTCCTACGAGCAGTACTTC. Its protein product is CASSLSSPEGSYEQYF.

The chain has TRBV5-1 and TRBJ2-7; TRBD1 aligns across 7 bases. Unmatched junction bases numbered 5, after V lost 6 bases and J lost 2 bases. CDR3 size: 13 residues. Per germline, CDR1 SGHRS and CDR2 YFSETQ. CDR3: CASTKTGTYEQYF. DNA for the CDR3: TGCGCCAGCACCAAGACAGGGACCTACGAGCAGTACTTC.

V is TRBV5-1 and J is TRBJ1-2; 7 bases agree with TRBD1. After removal of 4 bases from V and 1 base from J, the junction contained 10 bases not matched to a gene. Germline-derived CDR1 and CDR2 are SGHRS and YFSETQ. This CDR3 region has 16 residues. Written as DNA, the CDR3 is TGCGCCAGCAGCCCTAGATCCGGACAGGATAACTATGGCTACACCTTC. This codes for CASSPRSGQDNYGYTF.

The chain has TRBV4-1 and TRBJ2-7; 12 bases align to TRBD2. This CDR3 contains 18 residues. CDR1 and CDR2 from the germline V gene are MGHRA and YSYEKL. V lost 2 bases and J lost 3; bases outside the gene matches: 11. The CDR3 DNA follows: TGCGCCAGCAGCCAATCCCCCTTGACTAGCGGGGGCCGCTACGAGCAGTACTTC. Its protein is CASSQSPLTSGGRYEQYF.

The rearrangement uses TRBV6-1 and TRBJ2-7; 8 bases match TRBD1. Trimming took 6 bases from V and 2 from J; bases not matched to a gene: 9. The CDR3 covers 15 residues. Per germline, CDR1 MNHNS and CDR2 SASEGT. DNA of the CDR3: TGTGCCAGCAGGGCCCCGGACAGGGTCACCTACGAGCAGTACTTC. This gives the protein CASRAPDRVTYEQYF.

This clone has just a few counts. The J gene is TRBJ2-1, the V gene TRBV11-2; TRBD2 aligns across 14 bases. V shed 5 bases, J shed 8 bases, and the junction held 11 bases outside the gene matches. The CDR3 runs 17 residues. Germline V gene sequence: CDR1 SGHAT, CDR2 FQNNGV. The CDR3 here is CASSAGLAGGVRDEQFF. DNA for the CDR3: TGTGCCAGCAGCGCAGGACTAGCGGGGGGAGTAAGGGATGAGCAGTTCTTC. The full variable domain, in which reference TRBV11-2 and TRBJ2-1 provide the parts outside the CDR3, is EAGVAQSPRYKIIEKRQSVAFWCNPISGHATLYWYQQILGQGPKLLIQFQNNGVVDDSQLPKDRFSAERLKGVDSTLKIQPAKLEDSAVYLCASSAGLAGGVRDEQFFGPGTRLTVL.

This rearrangement joins TRBV25-1 to TRBJ2-5, with 10 bases lining up with TRBD2. V lost 3 bases to trimming and J lost 5 bases; unmatched junction nucleotides: 6. This CDR3 is built from 15 residues. The germline V gene has CDR1 MGHDK and CDR2 SYGVNS. CDR3: CASSDKRGGLETQYF. The DNA of the CDR3 is TGTGCCAGCAGTGATAAGCGGGGGGGCCTGGAGACCCAGTACTTC.

The V call is TRBV7-3, the J call TRBJ2-2, with a tentative D call TRBD2 (5 bases). The CDR3 length is 13 residues. Germline V lookup: CDR1 SGHTA, CDR2 FQGTGA. V was clipped by 6 bases and J by 5 bases, with 10 bases between them. CDR3 in DNA: TGTGCCAGCAGTCCTACTAGTACCGGGGAGCTGTTTTTT. Translating gives CASSPTSTGELFF.